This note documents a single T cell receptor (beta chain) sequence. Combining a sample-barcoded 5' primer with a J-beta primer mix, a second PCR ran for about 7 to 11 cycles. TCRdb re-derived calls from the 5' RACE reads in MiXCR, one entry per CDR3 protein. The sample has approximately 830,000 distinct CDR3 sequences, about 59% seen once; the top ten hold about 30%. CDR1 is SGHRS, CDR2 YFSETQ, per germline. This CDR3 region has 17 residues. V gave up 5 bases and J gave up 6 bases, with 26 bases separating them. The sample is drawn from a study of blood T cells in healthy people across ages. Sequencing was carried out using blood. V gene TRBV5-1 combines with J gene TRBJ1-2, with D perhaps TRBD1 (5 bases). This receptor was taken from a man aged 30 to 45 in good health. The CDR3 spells CASSYLLGSGTGHGYTF. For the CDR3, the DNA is TGCGCCAGCAGTTACCTACTGGGCTCCGGGACGGGACATGGCTACACCTTC.